The entry below describes one TCR beta chain. Its antigen is undetermined. The sample belongs to a study of T cell repertoires in cytomegalovirus infection. Across the whole study: Selected CMV epitopes included recently identified HLA-C-restricted ones as well as well-studied HLA-B-restricted ones. Shared public TCR beta signatures pointed to both CMV infection and a matching HLA type.

Findings and limits, study-wide: HLA-C-restricted TCR beta clonotypes specific for CMV led the ex vivo response.

Trimming pared 3 bases from V and 3 bases from J, leaving 15 bases between. The CDR3 contains 16 residues. CDR1 is KGHSH and CDR2 is LQKENI in the germline V gene. TCRdb re-called the reads with MiXCR, one entry per CDR3 protein. The table includes 250,000 to 300,000 distinct CDR3 sequences, roughly a fifth detected once. This chain joins TRBV18 and TRBJ2-4; tentative D call: TRBD2 (5 bases). The sequencing used cultured PBMCs, collected from culture after CMV antigen stimulation. This TCR was recovered from a human donor in good health (CMV status not recorded). Some clones in this sample may be carry-over from other donors' samples. The CDR3 protein is CASSPSTGINKNIQYF. CDR3 coding DNA: TGTGCCAGCTCACCCTCCACGGGGATTAACAAAAACATTCAGTACTTC.